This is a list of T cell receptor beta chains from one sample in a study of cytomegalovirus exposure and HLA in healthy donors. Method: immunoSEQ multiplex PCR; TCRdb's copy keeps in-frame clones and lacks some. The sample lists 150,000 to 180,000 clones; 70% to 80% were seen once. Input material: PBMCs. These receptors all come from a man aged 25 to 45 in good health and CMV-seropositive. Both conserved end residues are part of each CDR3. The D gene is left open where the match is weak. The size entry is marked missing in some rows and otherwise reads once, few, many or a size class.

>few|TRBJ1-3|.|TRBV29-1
TGCAGCGTTGAAGACTTGGCAGGCAGCAACACCATATATTTT
CSVEDLAGSNTIYF
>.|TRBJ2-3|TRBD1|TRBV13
TGTGCCAGCAGCTCCGGGACAGCTGCATTTATAGATACGCAGTATTTT
CASSSGTAAFIDTQYF
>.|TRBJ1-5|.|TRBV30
TGTGCCTGGAGTGTACGAGGGAATCAGCCCCAGCATTTT
CAWSVRGNQPQHF
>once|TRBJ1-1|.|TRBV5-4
TGTGCCAGCAGCATGGACAGAAGAACTGAAGCTTTCTTT
CASSMDRRTEAFF
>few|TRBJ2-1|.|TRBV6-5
TGTGCCAGCACCGACATTGGCTCCTACAATGAGCAGTTCTTC
CASTDIGSYNEQFF
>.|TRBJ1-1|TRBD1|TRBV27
TGTGCCAGCAGTTTATTGGGGACAGGGTATTTGAACACTGAAGCTTTCTTT
CASSLLGTGYLNTEAFF
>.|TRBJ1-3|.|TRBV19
TGTGCCAGTAGTTCGGGGGATGGAAACACCATATATTTT
CASSSGDGNTIYF
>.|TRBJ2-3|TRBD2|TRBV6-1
TGTGCCAGCAAGGCTAGCGGGGGGTTCAGTGATACGCAGTATTTT
CASKASGGFSDTQYF
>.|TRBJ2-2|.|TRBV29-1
TGCAGCGTCGGAGGGACGATGAACACCGGGGAGCTGTTTTTT
CSVGGTMNTGELFF
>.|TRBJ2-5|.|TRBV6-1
TGTGCCAGCAGTTTCGGCGGGGAGACCCAGTACTTC
CASSFGGETQYF
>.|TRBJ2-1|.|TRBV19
TGTGCCAGTAGTATAAGGGGAAGGGGCTACAATGAGCAGTTCTTC
CASSIRGRGYNEQFF
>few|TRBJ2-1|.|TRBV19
TGTGCCAGTAGTATAGGCTCGGGGAGCTCCTACAATGAGCAGTTCTTC
CASSIGSGSSYNEQFF
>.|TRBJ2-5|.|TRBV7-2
TGTGCCAGCAGCTTCGTCAGCACCGACCTACGAGGGCAGTACTTC
CASSFVSTDLRGQYF
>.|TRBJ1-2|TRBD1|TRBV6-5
TGTGCCAGCAGTTATGGGGTGTGGGGGACAGCCTATGGCTACACCTTC
CASSYGVWGTAYGYTF
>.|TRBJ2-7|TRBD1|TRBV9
TGTGCCAGCAGCGAGGGACAGGGCGCCTACGAGCAGTACTTC
CASSEGQGAYEQYF
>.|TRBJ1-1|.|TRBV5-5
TGTGCCAGCAGCTCCTTATTGAACACTGAAGCTTTCTTT
CASSSLLNTEAFF
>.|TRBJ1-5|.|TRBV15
TGTGCCACCAGCAGAGGGGGGGGGAATCAGCCCCAGCATTTT
CATSRGGGNQPQHF
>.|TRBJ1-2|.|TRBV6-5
TGTGCCAGCAGCGAGACACTTACCTATGGCTACACCTTC
CASSETLTYGYTF
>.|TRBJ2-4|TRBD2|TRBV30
TGTGCCTGGAGTATTGCTAGCGGCAAAAACATTCAGTACTTC
CAWSIASGKNIQYF
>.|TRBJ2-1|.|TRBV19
TGTGCCAGTAGTATAGACAGGGGACCCACTAATGAGCAGTTCTTC
CASSIDRGPTNEQFF
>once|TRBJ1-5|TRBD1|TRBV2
TGTGCCAGCACGCCCGAGACAGGGACTCAGCCCCAGCATTTT
CASTPETGTQPQHF
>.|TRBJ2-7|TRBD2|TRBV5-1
TGCGCCAGCAGCTTACCTAGCGGGAGTTACGAGCAGTACTTC
CASSLPSGSYEQYF
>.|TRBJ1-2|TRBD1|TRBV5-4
TGTGCCAGCAGCCGGGGACAGGCCAACTATGGCTACACCTTC
CASSRGQANYGYTF
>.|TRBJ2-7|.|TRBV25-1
TGTGCCAGCAGCTCGGGACTGATCTACGAGCAGTACTTC
CASSSGLIYEQYF
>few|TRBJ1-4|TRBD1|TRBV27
TGTGCCAGCAGTCCAACCGGGACAGGGATTGAAAAACTGTTTTTT
CASSPTGTGIEKLFF
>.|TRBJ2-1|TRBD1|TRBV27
TGTGCCAGCAGTACCGACAGGGGCAGCTCCTACAATGAGCAGTTCTTC
CASSTDRGSSYNEQFF
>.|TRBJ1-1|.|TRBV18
TGTGCCAGCTCACCAGCCCAGGCGAACACTGAAGCTTTCTTT
CASSPAQANTEAFF
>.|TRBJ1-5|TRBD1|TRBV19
TGTGCCAGTAACAACGGACAGGTTAATCAGCCCCAGCATTTT
CASNNGQVNQPQHF
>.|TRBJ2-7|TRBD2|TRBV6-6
TGTGCCACTACCTTAGCGGGAGCGTCCTACGAGCAGTACTTC
CATTLAGASYEQYF
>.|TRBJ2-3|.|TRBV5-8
TGTGCCAGCAGGGCGGTCTTCCAGCAGTATTTT
CASRAVFQQYF
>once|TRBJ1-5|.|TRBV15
TGTGCCACCAGCAGAGGGGGCGCAGGGAATCAGCCCCAGCATTTT
CATSRGGAGNQPQHF
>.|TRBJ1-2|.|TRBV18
TGTGCCAGCTCACCGGACAGAGGAGGCTACACCTTC
CASSPDRGGYTF
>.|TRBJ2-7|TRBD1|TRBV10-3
TGTGCCATCGGGACAGAGTCCTACGAGCAGTACTTC
CAIGTESYEQYF
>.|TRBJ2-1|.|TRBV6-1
TGTGCCAGCGACGGGACCTACAATGAGCAGTTCTTC
CASDGTYNEQFF
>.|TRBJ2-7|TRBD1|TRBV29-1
TGCAGCGCCGTGGACAGGAATCACTACGAGCAGTACTTC
CSAVDRNHYEQYF
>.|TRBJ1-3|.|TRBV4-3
TGCGCCAGCAGCCAAGGGACAGTGTCTGGAAACACCATATATTTT
CASSQGTVSGNTIYF
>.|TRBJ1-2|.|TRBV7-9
TGTGCCAGCAGCTTAGTGGGCCAGGAGGCCTCGCGGGGTGGCTACACCTTC
CASSLVGQEASRGGYTF
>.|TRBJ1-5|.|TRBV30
TGTGCCTGGAGTGTATCGGGAAGCAATCAGCCCCAGCATTTT
CAWSVSGSNQPQHF
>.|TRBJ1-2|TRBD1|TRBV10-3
TGTGCCATCAGCCCCAGGGACGGGACAGGGGGCGGCGGCTACACCTTC
CAISPRDGTGGGGYTF
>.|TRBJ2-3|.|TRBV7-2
TGTGCCAGCAGCTATAGCGGCACAGATACGCAGTATTTT
CASSYSGTDTQYF
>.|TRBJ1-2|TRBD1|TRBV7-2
TGTGCCAGCAGCTTCACAGGGGGGTCCTATGGCTACACCTTC
CASSFTGGSYGYTF
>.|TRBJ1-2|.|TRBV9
TGTGCCAGCAGCGTAGATCCAGGGTACTATGGCTACACCTTC
CASSVDPGYYGYTF
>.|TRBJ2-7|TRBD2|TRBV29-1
TGCACCGCGGTGGCTAGCGGGAGTAACGAGCAGTACTTC
CTAVASGSNEQYF
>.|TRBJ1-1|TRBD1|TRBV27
TGTGCCAGCAGTTTGACAGGGATGAACACTGAAGCTTTCTTT
CASSLTGMNTEAFF
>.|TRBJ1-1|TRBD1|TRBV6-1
TGTGCCAGCAGTGAGGGACAGTCCCTCATGGGCCCAGCTTTCTTT
CASSEGQSLMGPAFF
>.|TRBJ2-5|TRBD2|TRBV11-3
TGTGCCAGCAGCTTAGGAACTAGCGGGGGGACGATGGAGACCCAGTACTTC
CASSLGTSGGTMETQYF
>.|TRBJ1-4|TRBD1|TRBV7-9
TGTGCCAGCAGCTCCCGGGACAGCGACTTCTCTGCAACTAATGAAAAACTGTTTTTT
CASSSRDSDFSATNEKLFF
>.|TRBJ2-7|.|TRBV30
TGTGCCAGAGGGACATCGCACGAGCAGTACTTC
CARGTSHEQYF
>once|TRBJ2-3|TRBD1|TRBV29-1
TGCAGCGTGAACCGGGACAGGGGGACAGATACGCAGTATTTT
CSVNRDRGTDTQYF
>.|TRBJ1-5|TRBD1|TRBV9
TGTGCCAGCAGCGAAAGAGGGGACAGCTCTATGGGGGGCATAAATCAGCCCCAGCATTTT
CASSERGDSSMGGINQPQHF